This TCR beta chain was captured in a study of shared clonotypes between healthy human individuals. Each subset's genomic DNA was shared equally among a number of immunoSEQ plates. TCRdb keeps only in-frame clones here, not all; method: immunoSEQ multiplex PCR. This table has about 870,000 clones, almost 95% appearing once. With 5 bases clipped from V and 4 bases from J, the junction kept 9 bases outside the gene matches. The V gene's germline CDR1 is MGHRA and CDR2 YSYEKL. CDR3 length: 15 residues. It was CD45RO-negative cells, positively selected for CCR7, that made up naive CD8 cells, with terminally differentiated effector memory CD45RA+ cells excluded.

Sample: naive CD8+ T cells sorted from blood. The clonotype originates from a man aged 25 to 40 in good health. This chain joins TRBV4-1 and TRBJ2-7; 9 bases fit TRBD1. CDR3 loop: CASSSRDRDPYEQYF. The CDR3 DNA reads as TGCGCCAGCAGCAGCCGGGACAGGGATCCGTACGAGCAGTACTTC.